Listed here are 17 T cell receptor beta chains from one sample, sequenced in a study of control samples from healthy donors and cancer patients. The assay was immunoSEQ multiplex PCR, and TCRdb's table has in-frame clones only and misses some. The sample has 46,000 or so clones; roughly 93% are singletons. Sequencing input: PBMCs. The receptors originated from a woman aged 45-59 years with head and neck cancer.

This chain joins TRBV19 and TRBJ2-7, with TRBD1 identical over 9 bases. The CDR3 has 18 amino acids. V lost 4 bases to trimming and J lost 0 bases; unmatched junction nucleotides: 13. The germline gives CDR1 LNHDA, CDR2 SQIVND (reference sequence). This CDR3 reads CASSTTDFRDRDSYEQYF. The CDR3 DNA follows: TGTGCCAGTAGTACCACGGACTTCCGGGACAGGGACTCCTACGAGCAGTACTTC.

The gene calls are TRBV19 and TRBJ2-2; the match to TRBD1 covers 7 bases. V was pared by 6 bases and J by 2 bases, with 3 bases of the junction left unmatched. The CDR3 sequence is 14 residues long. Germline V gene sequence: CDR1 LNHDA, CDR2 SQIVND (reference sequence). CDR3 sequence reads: CASRGTANTGELFF. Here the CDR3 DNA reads TGTGCCAGTAGAGGGACAGCTAACACCGGGGAGCTGTTTTTT.

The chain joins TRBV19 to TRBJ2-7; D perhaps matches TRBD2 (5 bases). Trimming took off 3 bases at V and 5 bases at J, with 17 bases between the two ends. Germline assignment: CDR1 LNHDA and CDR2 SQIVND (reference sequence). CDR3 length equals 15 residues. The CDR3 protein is CASSIGLPQTHEQYF. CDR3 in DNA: TGTGCCAGTAGTATTGGACTTCCTCAGACCCACGAGCAGTACTTC.

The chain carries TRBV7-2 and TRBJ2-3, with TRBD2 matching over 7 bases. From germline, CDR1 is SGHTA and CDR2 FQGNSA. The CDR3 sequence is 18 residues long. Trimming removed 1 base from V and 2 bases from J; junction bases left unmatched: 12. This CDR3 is CASSLVAPLGTNTDTQYF. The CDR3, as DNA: TGTGCCAGCAGCTTAGTGGCCCCCCTGGGGACTAACACAGATACGCAGTATTTT.

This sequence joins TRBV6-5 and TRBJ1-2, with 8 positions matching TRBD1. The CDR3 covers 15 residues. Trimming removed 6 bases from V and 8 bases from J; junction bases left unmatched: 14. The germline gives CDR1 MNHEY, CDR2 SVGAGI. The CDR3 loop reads CASRPSDRAAGGYTF. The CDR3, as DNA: TGTGCCAGCAGACCCTCGGACAGGGCCGCAGGGGGCTACACCTTC.

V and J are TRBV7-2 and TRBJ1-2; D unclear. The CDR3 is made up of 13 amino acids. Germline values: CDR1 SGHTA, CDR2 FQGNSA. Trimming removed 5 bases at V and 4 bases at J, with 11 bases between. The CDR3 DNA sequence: TGTGCCAGCAGCCACGTCGGGTCCTATGGCTACACCTTC. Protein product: CASSHVGSYGYTF.

The DNA for the CDR3 is TGTGCCAGCACTCCTCCGGGAGTACAAGAGACCCAGTACTTC. Protein: CASTPPGVQETQYF. The J gene is TRBJ2-5, the V gene TRBV2; D is perhaps TRBD2 (6 bases). V lost 7 bases and J lost 2, with 14 bases in between. The V gene's germline CDR1 is SNHLY and CDR2 FYNNEI. The CDR3 runs 14 residues. Looking up the rest from reference TRBV2 and TRBJ2-5 gives the full variable domain: EPEVTQTPSHQVTQMGQEVILRCVPISNHLYFYWYRQILGQKVEFLVSFYNNEISEKSEIFDDQFSVERPDGSNFTLKIRSTKLEDSAMYFCASTPPGVQETQYFGPGTRLLVL.

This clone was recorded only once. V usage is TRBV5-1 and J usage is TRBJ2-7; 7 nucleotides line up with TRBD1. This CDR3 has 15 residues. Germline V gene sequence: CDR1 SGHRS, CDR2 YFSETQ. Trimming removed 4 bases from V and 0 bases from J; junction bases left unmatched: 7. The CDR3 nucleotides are TGCGCCAGCAGCGTGGGGACAGCCCCCTCCTACGAGCAGTACTTC. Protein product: CASSVGTAPSYEQYF.

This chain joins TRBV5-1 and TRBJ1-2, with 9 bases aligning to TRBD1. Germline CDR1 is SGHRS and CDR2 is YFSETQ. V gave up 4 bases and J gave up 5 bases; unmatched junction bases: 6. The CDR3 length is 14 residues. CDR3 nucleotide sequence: TGCGCCAGCAGCCCCACAGGGGGCGCATATGGCTACACCTTC. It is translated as CASSPTGGAYGYTF.

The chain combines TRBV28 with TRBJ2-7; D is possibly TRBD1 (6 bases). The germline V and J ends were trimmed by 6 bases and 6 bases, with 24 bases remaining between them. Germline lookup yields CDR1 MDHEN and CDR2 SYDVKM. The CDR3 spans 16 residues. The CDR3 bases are TGTGCCAGCAGCCCCCCAGGTCGGACAGCGAATCCCGAGCAGTACTTC. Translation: CASSPPGRTANPEQYF. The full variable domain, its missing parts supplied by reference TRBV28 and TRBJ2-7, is DVKVTQSSRYLVKRTGEKVFLECVQDMDHENMFWYRQDPGLGLRLIYFSYDVKMKEKGDIPEGYSVSREKKERFSLILESASTNQTSMYLCASSPPGRTANPEQYFGPGTRLTVT.

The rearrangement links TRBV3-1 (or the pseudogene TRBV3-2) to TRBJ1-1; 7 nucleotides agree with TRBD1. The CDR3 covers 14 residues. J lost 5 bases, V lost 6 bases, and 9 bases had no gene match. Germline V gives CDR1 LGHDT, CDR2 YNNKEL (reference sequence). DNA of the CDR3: TGTGCCAGCAGTCAGGGGGGGGGTTGGACTGAAGCTTTCTTT. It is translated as CASSQGGGWTEAFF.

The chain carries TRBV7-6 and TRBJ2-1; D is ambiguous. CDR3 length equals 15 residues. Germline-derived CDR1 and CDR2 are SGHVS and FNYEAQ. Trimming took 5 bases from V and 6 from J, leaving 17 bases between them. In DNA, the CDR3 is TGTGCCAGCAGCCCCCCCAGCGCTTCCCCCAATGAGCAGTTCTTC. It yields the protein CASSPPSASPNEQFF.

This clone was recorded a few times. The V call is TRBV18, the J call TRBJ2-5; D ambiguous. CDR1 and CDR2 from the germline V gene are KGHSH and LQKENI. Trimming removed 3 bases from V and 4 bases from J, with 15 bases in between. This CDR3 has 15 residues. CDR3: CASSPGPSVRETQYF. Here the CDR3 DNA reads TGTGCCAGCTCACCGGGCCCCAGCGTGAGAGAGACCCAGTACTTC. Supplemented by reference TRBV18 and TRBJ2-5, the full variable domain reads NAGVMQNPRHLVRRRGQEARLRCSPMKGHSHVYWYRQLPEEGLKFMVYLQKENIIDESGMPKERFSAEFPKEGPSILRIQQVVRGDSAAYFCASSPGPSVRETQYFGPGTRLLVL.

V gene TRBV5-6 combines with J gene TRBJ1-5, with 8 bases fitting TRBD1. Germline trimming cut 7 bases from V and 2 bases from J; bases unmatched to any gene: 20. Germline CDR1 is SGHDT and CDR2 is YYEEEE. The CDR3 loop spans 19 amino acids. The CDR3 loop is CASPLRGDRGRYGNQPQHF. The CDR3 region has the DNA TGTGCCAGCCCCCTGAGGGGAGACAGGGGTCGGTACGGCAATCAGCCCCAGCATTTT.

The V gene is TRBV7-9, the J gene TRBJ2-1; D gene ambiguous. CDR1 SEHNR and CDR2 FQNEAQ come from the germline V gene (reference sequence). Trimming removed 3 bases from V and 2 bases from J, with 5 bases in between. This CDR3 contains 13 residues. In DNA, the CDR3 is TGTGCCAGCAGCTTCTTCACCTACAATGAGCAGTTCTTC. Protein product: CASSFFTYNEQFF.

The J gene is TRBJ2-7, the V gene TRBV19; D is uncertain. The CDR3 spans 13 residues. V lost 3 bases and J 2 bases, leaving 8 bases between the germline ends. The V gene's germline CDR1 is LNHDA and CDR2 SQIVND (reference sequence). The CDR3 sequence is CASSMGSTYEQYF. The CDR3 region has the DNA TGTGCCAGTAGTATGGGGTCCACCTACGAGCAGTACTTC.

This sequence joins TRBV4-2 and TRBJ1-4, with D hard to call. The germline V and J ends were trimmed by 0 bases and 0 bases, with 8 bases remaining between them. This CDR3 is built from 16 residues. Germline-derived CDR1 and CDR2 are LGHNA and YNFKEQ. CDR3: CASSQDRQTTNEKLFF. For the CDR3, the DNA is TGTGCCAGCAGCCAAGATCGGCAGACAACTAATGAAAAACTGTTTTTT.